Presented here are 29 T cell receptor beta chains from one specimen sequenced in a study of radiotherapy plus CTLA-4 blockade in lung cancer. The data were produced by immunoSEQ multiplex PCR, yet TCRdb's version contains in-frame clones alone and is incomplete. The sample records roughly 100,000 clones, roughly 80% being singletons. Sample: peripheral blood, taken from a patient treated with radiotherapy plus ipilimumab. These receptor sequences come from a human donor with non-small cell lung cancer who had a partial response to radiotherapy plus ipilimumab.

V and J are TRBV6-1 and TRBJ1-1; D is unresolved. V lost 4 bases and J lost 0, with 18 bases in between. The germline gives CDR1 MNHNS, CDR2 SASEGT. The CDR3 spans 17 residues. CDR3 in amino acids: CASSVSGGGGLNTEAFF. CDR3 bases: TGTGCCAGCAGTGTATCCGGCGGAGGAGGACTGAACACTGAAGCTTTCTTT.

The CDR3 bases are TGTGCCAGCATCCAAGAGGTCCAAGAGACCCAGTACTTC. Translated: CASIQEVQETQYF. This chain links TRBV21-1 with TRBJ2-5; the table assigns TRBD2, which was not confirmed against the DNA. TRBV21-1 is shown as a pseudogene. The CDR3 loop spans 13 amino acids.

The V call is TRBV27, the J call TRBJ2-3; the match to TRBD1 covers 7 bases. The CDR3 length is 14 residues. Germline V gene data show CDR1 as MNHEY and CDR2 as SMNVEV (reference sequence). Germline trimming cut 6 bases from V and 0 bases from J; bases unmatched to any gene: 3. Here the CDR3 DNA reads TGTGCCAGCAGGAGGGACAGCAGCACAGATACGCAGTATTTT. It is translated as CASRRDSSTDTQYF.

The V gene is TRBV10-1, the J gene TRBJ2-1; TRBD1 matches 7 bases. The CDR3 contains 13 residues. CDR1 WNHNN and CDR2 SYGVQD come from the germline V gene (reference sequence). The J segment lost 6 bases and the V segment lost 6 bases, leaving 5 bases of the junction unmatched. The CDR3 reads CASSPGTVNEQFF. Written as DNA, the CDR3 is TGCGCCAGCAGCCCCGGGACAGTCAATGAGCAGTTCTTC.

J is TRBJ2-1 and V is TRBV19; 10 nucleotides match TRBD2. CDR3 length: 16 residues. V gave up 6 bases and J gave up 8 bases; unmatched junction bases: 13. In germline, CDR1 is LNHDA, CDR2 SQIVND (reference sequence). CDR3 coding DNA: TGTGCCAGTAGCCCCACAACTAGCGGGATTGTCCATGAGCAGTTCTTC. Amino acids: CASSPTTSGIVHEQFF.

J is TRBJ2-3 and V is TRBV5-8, with 11 positions matching TRBD2. Germline V lookup: CDR1 SGHTS, CDR2 YDEGEE. The CDR3 is made up of 18 amino acids. After removal of 0 bases from V and 1 base from J, the junction contained 7 bases not matched to a gene. CDR3 coding DNA: TGTGCCAGCAGCTTGGGGGTTCTAGCGGGAGGACGCACAGATACGCAGTATTTT. This sequence encodes CASSLGVLAGGRTDTQYF.

This sequence joins TRBV5-1 and TRBJ1-1, with 10 bases fitting TRBD1. This CDR3 comprises 15 residues. V shed 2 bases, J shed 4 bases, and the junction held 5 bases outside the gene matches. CDR1 is SGHRS, CDR2 YFSETQ, per germline. CDR3 DNA sequence: TGCGCCAGCAGCTTTTCGGGACAGGGGAGCACTGAAGCTTTCTTT. This encodes CASSFSGQGSTEAFF.

This clone was picked up one time. J is TRBJ2-3 and V is TRBV29-1; possible D gene TRBD2, 6 bases. The germline V gene has CDR1 SQVTM and CDR2 ANQGSEA. This CDR3 contains 14 residues. Trimming stripped 5 bases from V and 4 bases from J, with 16 bases between. The CDR3, as DNA: TGCAGCGTTCGGCAGGGACTTAGTGCAGATACGCAGTATTTT. Its protein product is CSVRQGLSADTQYF.

V gene TRBV11-2 combines with J gene TRBJ2-7; TRBD1 matches at 9 bases. This CDR3 region has 15 residues. V lost 5 bases and J lost 3; bases outside the gene matches: 8. Per the germline V gene, CDR1 is SGHAT and CDR2 is FQNNGV. The chain's CDR3 is CASSLTGTGRYEQYF. The CDR3 DNA reads TGTGCCAGCAGCCTAACCGGGACAGGGCGCTACGAGCAGTACTTC.

The rearrangement links TRBV19 to TRBJ2-7; 7 positions match TRBD1. V gave up 7 bases and J gave up 5 bases; unmatched junction bases: 11. The CDR3 is 14 residues long. The V gene's germline CDR1 is LNHDA and CDR2 SQIVND (reference sequence). CDR3 sequence: CASTQGNLLDEQYF. CDR3 DNA sequence: TGTGCCAGTACACAGGGGAACCTATTAGACGAGCAGTACTTC.

This chain links TRBV7-9 with TRBJ2-1; possibly TRBD2 for D (6 bases). Germline CDR1 and CDR2: SEHNR and FQNEAQ (reference sequence). Deletions cut 1 base from V and 7 bases from J, with 20 bases between. The CDR3 consists of 17 residues. The CDR3, as DNA: TGTGCCAGCAGCTTAGGGGGTACCGGGAGAGGTTTTAATGAGCAGTTCTTC. This gives the protein CASSLGGTGRGFNEQFF.

The genes are TRBV5-1 and TRBJ2-5; TRBD1 might be the D (6 bases). V was trimmed by 4 bases and J by 5 bases, leaving 18 bases between them. The CDR3 totals 15 residues. Germline CDR1 is SGHRS and CDR2 is YFSETQ. CDR3 in DNA: TGCGCCAGCAGCCTCCAAAGGGGGAATGATGAGACCCAGTACTTC. Protein sequence: CASSLQRGNDETQYF.

The J gene is TRBJ1-1, the V gene TRBV19; the D gene is possibly TRBD1 (5 bases). V was pared by 4 bases and J by 2 bases, with 14 bases between. CDR1 and CDR2 (germline): LNHDA, SQIVND (reference sequence). The CDR3 sequence is 15 residues long. CDR3 amino acids: CASSKSGRGNTEAFF. CDR3 coding DNA: TGTGCCAGTAGTAAGTCCGGGAGGGGTAACACTGAAGCTTTCTTT.

The V and J genes are TRBV5-4 and TRBJ2-1; TRBD2 matches at 11 bases. With V trimmed by 0 bases and J by 1 base, 12 bases remained unmatched. The CDR3 covers 20 residues. Germline loops: CDR1 SGHNT, CDR2 YYREEE (reference sequence). The DNA of the CDR3 is TGTGCCAGCAGCTTGGGACTAGCGGGACCATTTCCGGTATCCTACAATGAGCAGTTCTTC. It yields the protein CASSLGLAGPFPVSYNEQFF.

The rearrangement joins TRBV5-1 to TRBJ1-5, with D maybe TRBD1 (5 bases). CDR1 and CDR2 (germline): SGHRS, YFSETQ. The length of the CDR3 is 14 residues. V dropped 0 bases and J dropped 5 bases, with 9 bases sitting between them. The DNA of the CDR3 is TGCGCCAGCAGCTTGGGCAGGGCGGATCAGCCCCAGCATTTT. It yields the protein CASSLGRADQPQHF.

The V and J genes are TRBV7-3 and TRBJ2-2; TRBD2 matches at 10 bases. CDR1 is SGHTA and CDR2 is FQGTGA in the germline V gene. This CDR3 is 18 amino acids long. V shed 2 bases and J 4 bases; nucleotides not matched to a gene: 10. CDR3 sequence: CASSLSGGAGGVTGELFF. The DNA of the CDR3 is TGTGCCAGCAGCTTATCCGGTGGAGCGGGAGGGGTCACCGGGGAGCTGTTTTTT.

The CDR3 reads CASSARSTSGSENEQFF. The CDR3 nucleotides read TGTGCCAGCAGCGCCCGATCGACTAGCGGGAGTGAGAATGAGCAGTTCTTC. The chain has TRBV9 and TRBJ2-1, with TRBD2 identical over 12 bases. The junction had 11 bases not matched to a gene; V was cut back by 3 bases and J by 7 bases. CDR1 is SGDLS, CDR2 YYNGEE, per germline. The CDR3 totals 17 residues.

The chain recombines TRBV9 with TRBJ1-1; 9 bases agree with TRBD1. Trimming at V came to 4 bases and at J to 4 bases, leaving 11 bases not matched to a gene. Germline-derived CDR1 and CDR2 are SGDLS and YYNGEE. The CDR3 is made up of 16 amino acids. The CDR3 nucleotides are TGTGCCAGCAGCTCTACAGGGGGCCGACTGTTCACTGAAGCTTTCTTT. This translates into CASSSTGGRLFTEAFF.

The rearrangement joins TRBV9 to TRBJ2-2; no clear D gene. V shed 4 bases and J shed 7 bases, with 14 bases lying between them. Germline V CDR1 and CDR2: SGDLS, YYNGEE. This CDR3 spans 14 amino acids. CDR3 region: CASSPYNYGGELFF. The CDR3, as DNA: TGTGCCAGCAGCCCCTATAACTACGGCGGGGAGCTGTTTTTT.

This clone was seen only once. This rearrangement joins TRBV19 to TRBJ2-2; 7 bases line up with TRBD2. Germline values: CDR1 LNHDA, CDR2 SQIVND (reference sequence). This CDR3 spans 15 amino acids. Unmatched junction bases numbered 2, after V lost 4 bases and J lost 0 bases. This chain's CDR3 is CASSTAGANTGELFF. The CDR3 DNA is TGTGCCAGTAGTACTGCGGGGGCGAACACCGGGGAGCTGTTTTTT.

The chain carries TRBV5-1 and TRBJ2-5, with 13 bases aligning to TRBD2. This CDR3 has 16 residues. The J segment lost 5 bases and the V segment lost 0 bases, leaving 4 bases of the junction unmatched. Per germline, CDR1 SGHRS and CDR2 YFSETQ. The CDR3 region is CASSLELAGGWETQYF. CDR3 bases: TGCGCCAGCAGCTTGGAACTAGCGGGAGGGTGGGAGACCCAGTACTTC.

The chain uses TRBV29-1 and TRBJ2-1; perhaps TRBD1 as D (5 bases). The CDR3 length is 15 residues. CDR1 and CDR2 (germline): SQVTM, ANQGSEA. The V end was cut by 7 bases, the J end by 2 bases, with 18 bases between. CDR3 DNA sequence: TGCAGCGCTACTCCGGACATTTTTCCCTACAATGAGCAGTTCTTC. Protein product: CSATPDIFPYNEQFF.

The chain couples TRBV29-1 to TRBJ2-3, with TRBD1 matching over 9 bases. With V trimmed by 3 bases and J by 5 bases, 6 bases remained unmatched. CDR1 SQVTM and CDR2 ANQGSEA come from the germline V gene. This CDR3 contains 14 residues. CDR3 coding DNA: TGCAGCGTTGAGGGACAGGGACTGGTAGATACGCAGTATTTT. It encodes CSVEGQGLVDTQYF.

As regards this clone: One end of the junction fails to match germline, which may point to a read error. The chain carries TRBV9 and TRBJ2-3; 7 nucleotides line up with TRBD1. The CDR3 is 16 amino acids. Germline lookup yields CDR1 SGDLS and CDR2 YYNGEE. The CDR3 DNA sequence: TGTGCCAGCAGCGTAGGGGACAGAAGTCTCACAGATACGCGGTATTTT. Protein product: CASSVGDRSLTDTRYF.

A single count supports this clone. V is TRBV28 and J is TRBJ2-7; maybe TRBD1 (6 bases). There are 16 residues in the CDR3. Germline V lookup: CDR1 MDHEN, CDR2 SYDVKM. V gave up 6 bases and J gave up 0 bases, with 18 bases separating them. In nucleotides, the CDR3 is TGTGCCAGCAGGAGGATCACCCCAGGGGCCTCCTACGAGCAGTACTTC. Protein: CASRRITPGASYEQYF.

The rearrangement joins TRBV7-2 to TRBJ2-3; 10 nucleotides line up with TRBD2. Germline V CDR1 and CDR2: SGHTA, FQGNSA. CDR3 length: 15 amino acids. With V trimmed by 5 bases and J by 8 bases, 10 bases remained unmatched. CDR3 sequence: CASSLRSGRGGTQYF. In nucleotides, the CDR3 is TGTGCCAGCAGCCTCCGGAGCGGGAGGGGCGGTACGCAGTATTTT.

The V and J genes are TRBV19 and TRBJ2-1, with 11 nucleotides matching TRBD1. V gave up 8 bases and J gave up 6 bases; unmatched junction bases: 12. The CDR3 consists of 16 residues. Germline V gives CDR1 LNHDA, CDR2 SQIVND (reference sequence). Here the CDR3 DNA reads TGTGCCAGTTGGGACAGGGGGAGGAGGAGCTCCAATGAGCAGTTCTTC. Protein product: CASWDRGRRSSNEQFF.

This clone has just one count. The chain has TRBV19 and TRBJ2-3; 9 bases are a match to TRBD2. This CDR3 comprises 15 residues. Losses at the gene ends were 5 bases for V and 4 bases for J; bases not matched to a gene: 7. Germline V gives CDR1 LNHDA, CDR2 SQIVND (reference sequence). CDR3 sequence: CASSLASGKSDTQYF. DNA of the CDR3: TGTGCCAGTAGTTTGGCTAGCGGGAAATCAGATACGCAGTATTTT.

This sequence joins TRBV5-6 and TRBJ2-7, with D maybe TRBD2 (5 bases). This CDR3 is built from 13 residues. In germline, CDR1 is SGHDT, CDR2 YYEEEE. Trimming took 2 bases from V and 7 from J, leaving 13 bases between them. The CDR3 region has the DNA TGTGCCAGCAGCTTTCTACTAGTGGGTGAGCAGTACTTC. It encodes CASSFLLVGEQYF.